The clone carrying this T cell receptor beta chain came up many times. What it binds is not known. This specimen comes from a study of T cells in Graves' hyperthyroidism and ophthalmopathy. Study background: The initial diagnosis was the point when peripheral blood was collected, ahead of any treatment.

Looked up from germline, CDR1 is MNHNS and CDR2 is SASEGT. This CDR3 has 15 amino acids. V shed 2 bases and J shed 2 bases, with 13 bases lying between them. Amplification yielded TCR beta CDR3 regions, with RNA transcripts as the source. The HTBI primer set was used in a first-round RT-PCR of the TCR CDR3. TCRdb passed the multiplex PCR reads through MiXCR, listing each CDR3 protein once. The sample lists fewer than 300,000 distinct CDR3 sequences; 12% to 15% were seen once. Exclusion followed for patients with uncontrolled infection, other autoimmune disease, pregnancy or lactation. Findings and caveats of the study: Onset of ophthalmopathy came a median around 7.1 months after the model predicted it. Most thyroid clonotypes expanded above 0.001 appeared in blood too.

The sample taken for sequencing was blood. This chain connects TRBV6-1 to TRBJ2-7; TRBD1 is a possible D gene (7 bases). This receptor was identified in a woman aged 45-60 years with Graves' hyperthyroidism that later progressed to Graves' ophthalmopathy. The CDR3 DNA follows: TGTGCCAGCAGTGAACGGGGGCAGGGGGCCTACGAGCAGTACTTC. This encodes CASSERGQGAYEQYF.